This TCR beta chain was sequenced during a study of blood T cell repertoires in COVID-19. This study enrolled people aged 18 to 89 from about 26 US geographic areas. This CDR3 has 13 amino acids. Germline loops: CDR1 SNHLY, CDR2 FYNNEI. The ends were cut back, 2 bases at V and 3 bases at J, with 7 bases in the middle. The data were produced by immunoSEQ multiplex PCR, yet TCRdb's version contains in-frame clones alone and is incomplete. In the table there are 300,000 to 500,000 clones, roughly 90% of which are singletons. The sequence was obtained from a woman in her 30s with acute COVID-19. This sequence joins TRBV2 and TRBJ1-2; no firm D call. Sequencing was carried out using PBMCs or T cells enriched from blood (not recorded which). In nucleotides, the CDR3 is TGTGCCAGCAGTGAACCGGGTTACTATGGCTACACCTTC. It yields the protein CASSEPGYYGYTF.